This is a list of T cell receptor beta chains from one sample in a study of beta chain features in type 1 diabetes. Repertoires were generated with immunoSEQ multiplex PCR, while TCRdb's copy carries only in-frame clones and drops some. The sample has fewer than 200,000 clones, around a tenth seen once. The sequencing input was central memory CD4+ T cells from blood. Receptor source: a man aged 25 to 40 with type 1 diabetes. Each CDR3 is given with its conserved first and last residue. D genes are given only for firm matches. Part of the rows lack a size; the others show once, few, many or a class for expanded clones.

size: few; V: TRBV2; J: TRBJ1-4; D: TRBD1; CDR3: CASTRGQGNGRLFF; DNA: TGTGCCAGCACAAGGGGACAGGGGAACGGAAGGCTGTTTTTT
size: .; V: TRBV21-1; J: TRBJ2-5; D: .; CDR3: CASSKGGQYQETQYF; DNA: TGTGCCAGCAGCAAAGGGGGACAGTACCAAGAGACCCAGTACTTC
size: few; V: TRBV7-3; J: TRBJ2-5; D: .; CDR3: CASSLSGVETQYF; DNA: TGTGCCAGCAGCTTAAGTGGAGTAGAGACCCAGTACTTC
size: few; V: TRBV7-6; J: TRBJ1-1; D: .; CDR3: CASSLWGGEAFF; DNA: TGTGCCAGCAGCTTATGGGGGGGTGAAGCTTTCTTT
size: few; V: TRBV25-1; J: TRBJ2-1; D: TRBD2; CDR3: CASSLDGGRSYNEQFF; DNA: TGTGCCAGCAGTCTGGATGGCGGGAGGTCCTACAATGAGCAGTTCTTC
size: few; V: TRBV18; J: TRBJ1-1; D: TRBD1; CDR3: CASSSRGDGEAFF; DNA: TGTGCCAGCTCGAGCAGGGGGGATGGTGAAGCTTTCTTT
size: few; V: TRBV5-1; J: TRBJ2-2; D: .; CDR3: CASSYQRGPGELFF; DNA: TGCGCCAGCAGCTACCAAAGAGGTCCCGGGGAGCTGTTTTTT
size: few; V: TRBV9; J: TRBJ1-2; D: TRBD1; CDR3: CASSAPDRGLGYTF; DNA: TGTGCCAGCAGCGCCCCGGACAGGGGGCTTGGCTACACCTTC
size: .; V: TRBV2; J: TRBJ1-1; D: .; CDR3: CASSQQGNTEAFF; DNA: TGTGCCAGCAGCCAACAGGGGAACACTGAAGCTTTCTTT
size: few; V: TRBV7-7; J: TRBJ2-5; D: .; CDR3: CASSRGPGETQYF; DNA: TGTGCCAGCAGCAGGGGCCCTGGGGAGACCCAGTACTTC
size: few; V: TRBV28; J: TRBJ1-1; D: .; CDR3: CASSPTGGQAFF; DNA: TGTGCCAGCAGTCCTACGGGGGGCCAAGCTTTCTTT
size: few; V: TRBV11-1; J: TRBJ2-2; D: TRBD2; CDR3: CASSLRLAGPEELFF; DNA: TGTGCCAGCAGCTTAAGGCTAGCGGGGCCCGAGGAGCTGTTTTTT
size: .; V: TRBV6-5; J: TRBJ2-5; D: TRBD1; CDR3: CASRDRAETQYF; DNA: TGTGCCAGCCGGGACAGGGCGGAGACCCAGTACTTC
size: many; V: TRBV7-3; J: TRBJ2-1; D: TRBD2; CDR3: CASSPRGGSSYNEQFF; DNA: TGTGCCAGCAGCCCCCGGGGGGGAAGCTCCTACAATGAGCAGTTCTTC
size: .; V: TRBV2; J: TRBJ2-2; D: .; CDR3: CASSGQGLTAGATGELFF; DNA: TGTGCCAGCAGTGGACAGGGGCTGACGGCGGGAGCGACCGGGGAGCTGTTTTTT
size: .; V: TRBV28; J: TRBJ2-5; D: TRBD2; CDR3: CASSTSGRAVGTQYF; DNA: TGTGCCAGCAGTACTAGCGGGAGGGCCGTCGGGACCCAGTACTTC
size: .; V: TRBV7-9; J: TRBJ2-3; D: TRBD1; CDR3: CASSLGTGRRDTQYF; DNA: TGTGCCAGCAGCTTAGGGACAGGAAGAAGGGATACGCAGTATTTT
size: .; V: TRBV7-2; J: TRBJ1-1; D: TRBD1; CDR3: CASSLHRGNTEAFF; DNA: TGTGCCAGCAGCTTACACAGGGGGAACACTGAAGCTTTCTTT
size: .; V: TRBV5-6; J: TRBJ2-7; D: TRBD2; CDR3: CASSLTGTSGIYEQYF; DNA: TGTGCCAGCAGCTTAACCGGGACTAGCGGAATTTACGAGCAGTACTTC
size: .; V: TRBV6-5; J: TRBJ1-2; D: .; CDR3: CASSYSRKHGYTF; DNA: TGTGCCAGCAGTTACAGCAGGAAGCATGGCTACACCTTC
size: few; V: TRBV7-3; J: TRBJ2-2; D: TRBD1; CDR3: CASSRQGANTGELFF; DNA: TGTGCCAGCAGCCGACAGGGGGCTAACACCGGGGAGCTGTTTTTT
size: few; V: TRBV7-2; J: TRBJ2-4; D: .; CDR3: CASSLPAATSLNIQYF; DNA: TGTGCCAGCAGCTTACCTGCCGCGACTAGTTTGAACATTCAGTACTTC
size: few; V: TRBV30; J: TRBJ1-1; D: .; CDR3: CAQKQGTLAEAFF; DNA: TGTGCCCAGAAGCAGGGGACGCTCGCTGAAGCTTTCTTT